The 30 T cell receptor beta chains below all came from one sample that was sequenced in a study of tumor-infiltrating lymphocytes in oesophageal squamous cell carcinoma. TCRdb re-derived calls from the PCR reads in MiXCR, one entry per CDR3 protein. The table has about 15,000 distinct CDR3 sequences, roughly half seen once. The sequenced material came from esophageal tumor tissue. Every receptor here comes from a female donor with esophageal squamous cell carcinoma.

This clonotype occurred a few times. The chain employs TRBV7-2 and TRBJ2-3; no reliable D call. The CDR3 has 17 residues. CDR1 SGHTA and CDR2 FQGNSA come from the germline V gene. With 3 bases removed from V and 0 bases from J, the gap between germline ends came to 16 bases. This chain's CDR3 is CASSFYVSSLSTDTQYF. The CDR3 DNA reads TGTGCCAGCAGCTTTTACGTCAGCTCTCTCAGCACAGATACGCAGTATTTT. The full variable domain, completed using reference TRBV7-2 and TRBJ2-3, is GAGVSQSPSNKVTEKGKDVELRCDPISGHTALYWYRQSLGQGLEFLIYFQGNSAPDKSGLPSDRFSAERTGGSVSTLTIQRTQQEDSAVYLCASSFYVSSLSTDTQYFGPGTRLTVL.

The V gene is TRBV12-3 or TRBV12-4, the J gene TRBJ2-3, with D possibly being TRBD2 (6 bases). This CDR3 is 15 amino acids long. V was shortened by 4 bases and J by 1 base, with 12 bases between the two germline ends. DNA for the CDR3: TGTGCCAGCAGTTGGGGGACTGCAGGCACAGATACGCAGTATTTT. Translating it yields CASSWGTAGTDTQYF.

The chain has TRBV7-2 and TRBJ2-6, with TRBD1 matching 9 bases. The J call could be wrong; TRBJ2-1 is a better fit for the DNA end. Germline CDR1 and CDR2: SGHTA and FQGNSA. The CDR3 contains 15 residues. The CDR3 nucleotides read TGTGCCAGCAGCCCTCGGACAGGGGACAACAATGAGCAGTTCTTC. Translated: CASSPRTGDNNEQFF.

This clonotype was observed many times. For the CDR3, the DNA is TGTGCCAGCAGCGACCGGGACAGGGAAGCCTACGAGCAGTACTTC. Its translation: CASSDRDREAYEQYF. The chain employs TRBV9 and TRBJ2-7; TRBD1 matches at 9 bases. The V gene's germline CDR1 is SGDLS and CDR2 YYNGEE. The junction had 6 bases not matched to a gene; V was cut back by 3 bases and J by 2 bases. This CDR3 is 15 amino acids long.

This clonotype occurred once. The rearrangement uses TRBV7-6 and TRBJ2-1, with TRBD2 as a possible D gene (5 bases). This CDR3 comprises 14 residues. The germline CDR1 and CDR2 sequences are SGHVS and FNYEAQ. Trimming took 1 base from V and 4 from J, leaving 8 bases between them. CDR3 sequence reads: CASSLGTGYNEQFF. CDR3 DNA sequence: TGTGCCAGCAGCTTAGGAACGGGGTACAATGAGCAGTTCTTC.

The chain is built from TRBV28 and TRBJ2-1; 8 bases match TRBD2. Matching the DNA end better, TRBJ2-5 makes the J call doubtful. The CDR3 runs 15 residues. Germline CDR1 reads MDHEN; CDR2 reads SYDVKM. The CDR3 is CASSFSSSGQETQYF. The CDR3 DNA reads TGTGCCAGCAGTTTTTCATCTAGCGGGCAGGAGACCCAGTACTTC.

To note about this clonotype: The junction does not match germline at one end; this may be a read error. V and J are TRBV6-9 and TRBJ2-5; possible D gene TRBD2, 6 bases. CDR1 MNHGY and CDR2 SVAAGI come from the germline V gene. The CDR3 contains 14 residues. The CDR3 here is CASSFGGSNSPLHF. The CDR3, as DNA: TGTGCCAGCAGTTTCGGAGGGTCTAATTCACCCCTCCACTTC.

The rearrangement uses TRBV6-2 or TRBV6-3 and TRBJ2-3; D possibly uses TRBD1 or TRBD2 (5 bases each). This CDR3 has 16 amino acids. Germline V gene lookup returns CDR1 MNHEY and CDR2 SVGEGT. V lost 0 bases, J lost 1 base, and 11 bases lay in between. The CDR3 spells CASSYSIGGGTDTQYF. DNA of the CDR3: TGTGCCAGCAGTTACTCTATTGGGGGAGGCACAGATACGCAGTATTTT.

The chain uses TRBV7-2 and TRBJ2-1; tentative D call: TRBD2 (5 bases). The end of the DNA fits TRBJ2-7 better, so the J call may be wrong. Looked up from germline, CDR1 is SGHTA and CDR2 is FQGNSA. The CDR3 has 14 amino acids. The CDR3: CASSSGISLYEQYF. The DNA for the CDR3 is TGTGCCAGCAGCTCCGGGATCTCCCTCTACGAGCAGTACTTC.

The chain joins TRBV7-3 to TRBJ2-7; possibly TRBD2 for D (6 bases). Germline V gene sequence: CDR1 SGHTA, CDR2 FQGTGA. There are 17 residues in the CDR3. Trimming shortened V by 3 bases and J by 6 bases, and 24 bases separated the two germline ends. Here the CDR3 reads CASSFLLGRSLGGEQYF. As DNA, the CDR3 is TGTGCCAGCAGCTTTTTACTCGGCCGCTCATTGGGGGGCGAGCAGTACTTC. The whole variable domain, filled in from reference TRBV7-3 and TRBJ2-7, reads GAGVSQTPSNKVTEKGKYVELRCDPISGHTALYWYRQSLGQGPEFLIYFQGTGAADDSGLPNDRFFAVRPEGSVSTLKIQRTERGDSAVYLCASSFLLGRSLGGEQYFGPGTRLTVT.

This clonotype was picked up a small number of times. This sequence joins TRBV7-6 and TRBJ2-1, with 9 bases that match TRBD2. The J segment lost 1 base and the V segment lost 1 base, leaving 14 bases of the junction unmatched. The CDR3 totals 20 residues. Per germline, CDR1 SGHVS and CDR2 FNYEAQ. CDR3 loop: CASSLVQGTSRVVSYNEQFF. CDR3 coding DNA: TGTGCCAGCAGCTTAGTACAAGGGACTAGCAGGGTAGTGTCCTACAATGAGCAGTTCTTC. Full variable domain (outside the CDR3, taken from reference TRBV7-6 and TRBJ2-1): GAGVSQSPRYKVTKRGQDVALRCDPISGHVSLYWYRQALGQGPEFLTYFNYEAQQDKSGLPNDRFSAERPEGSISTLTIQRTEQRDSAMYRCASSLVQGTSRVVSYNEQFFGPGTRLTVL.

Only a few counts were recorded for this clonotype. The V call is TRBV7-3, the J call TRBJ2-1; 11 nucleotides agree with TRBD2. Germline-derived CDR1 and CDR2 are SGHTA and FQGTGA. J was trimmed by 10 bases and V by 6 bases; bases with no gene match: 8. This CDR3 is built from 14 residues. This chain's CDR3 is CASSKGLAGGEQFF. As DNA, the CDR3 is TGTGCCAGCAGTAAGGGGCTAGCGGGAGGCGAGCAGTTCTTC.

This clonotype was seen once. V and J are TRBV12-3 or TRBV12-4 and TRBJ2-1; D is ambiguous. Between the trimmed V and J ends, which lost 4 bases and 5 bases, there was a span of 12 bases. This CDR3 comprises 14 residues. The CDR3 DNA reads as TGTGCCAGCAGTTCCAACCGGAGAGACAATGAGCAGTTCTTC. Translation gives CASSSNRRDNEQFF.

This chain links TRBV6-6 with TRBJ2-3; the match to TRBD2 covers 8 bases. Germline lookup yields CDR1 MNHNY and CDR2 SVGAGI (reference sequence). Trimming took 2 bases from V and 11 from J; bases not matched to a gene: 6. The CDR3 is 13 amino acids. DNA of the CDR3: TGTGCCAGCAGTTACCTAGGGACTAGGTTGCAGTATTTT. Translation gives CASSYLGTRLQYF.

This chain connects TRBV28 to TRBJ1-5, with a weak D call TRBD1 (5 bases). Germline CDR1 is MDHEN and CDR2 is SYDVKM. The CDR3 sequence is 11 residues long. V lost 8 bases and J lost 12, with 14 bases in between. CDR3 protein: CASRQEGYQHF. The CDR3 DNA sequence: TGTGCCAGCCGTCAAGAGGGGTACCAGCATTTT. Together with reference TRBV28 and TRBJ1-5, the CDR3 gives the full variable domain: DVKVTQSSRYLVKRTGEKVFLECVQDMDHENMFWYRQDPGLGLRLIYFSYDVKMKEKGDIPEGYSVSREKKERFSLILESASTNQTSMYLCASRQEGYQHFGDGTRLSIL.

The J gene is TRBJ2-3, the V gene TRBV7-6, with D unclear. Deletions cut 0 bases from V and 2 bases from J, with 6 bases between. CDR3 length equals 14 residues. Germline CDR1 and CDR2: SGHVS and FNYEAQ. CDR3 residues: CASSLAHTTDTQYF. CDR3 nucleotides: TGTGCCAGCAGCTTAGCGCACACCACAGATACGCAGTATTTT.

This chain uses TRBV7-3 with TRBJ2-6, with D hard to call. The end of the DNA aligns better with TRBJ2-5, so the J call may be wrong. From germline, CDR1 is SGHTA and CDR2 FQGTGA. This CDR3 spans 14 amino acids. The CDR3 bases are TGTGCCAGCAGCTTATCGGCCGGTGGGGAGACCCAGTACTTC. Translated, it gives CASSLSAGGETQYF.

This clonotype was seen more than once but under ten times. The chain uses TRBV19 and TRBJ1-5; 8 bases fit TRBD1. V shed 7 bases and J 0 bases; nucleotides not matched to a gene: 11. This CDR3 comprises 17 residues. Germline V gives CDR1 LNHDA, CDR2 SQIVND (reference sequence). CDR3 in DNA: TGTGCCAGTACCCCGGGACAGGCCTTTAATAGCAATCAGCCCCAGCATTTT. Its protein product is CASTPGQAFNSNQPQHF.

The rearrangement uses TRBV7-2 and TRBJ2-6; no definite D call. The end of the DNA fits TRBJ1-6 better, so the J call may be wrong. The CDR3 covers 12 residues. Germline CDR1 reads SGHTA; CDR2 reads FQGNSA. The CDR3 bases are TGTGCCAGCAGCCGCCCCACGGAGCCCCTCCACTTT. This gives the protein CASSRPTEPLHF.

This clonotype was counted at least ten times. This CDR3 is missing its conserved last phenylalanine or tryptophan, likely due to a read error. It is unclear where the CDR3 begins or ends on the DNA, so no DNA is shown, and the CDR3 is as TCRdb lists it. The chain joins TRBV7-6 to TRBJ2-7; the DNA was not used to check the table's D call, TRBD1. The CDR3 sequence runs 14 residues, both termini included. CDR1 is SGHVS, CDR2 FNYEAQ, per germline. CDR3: CASSRDNYGYTFGS.

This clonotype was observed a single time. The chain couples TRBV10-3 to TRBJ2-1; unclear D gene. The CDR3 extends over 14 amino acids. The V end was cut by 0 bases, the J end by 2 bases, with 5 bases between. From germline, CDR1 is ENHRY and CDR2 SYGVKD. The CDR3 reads CAISESTPYNEQFF. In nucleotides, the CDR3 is TGTGCCATCAGTGAGTCGACGCCCTACAATGAGCAGTTCTTC.

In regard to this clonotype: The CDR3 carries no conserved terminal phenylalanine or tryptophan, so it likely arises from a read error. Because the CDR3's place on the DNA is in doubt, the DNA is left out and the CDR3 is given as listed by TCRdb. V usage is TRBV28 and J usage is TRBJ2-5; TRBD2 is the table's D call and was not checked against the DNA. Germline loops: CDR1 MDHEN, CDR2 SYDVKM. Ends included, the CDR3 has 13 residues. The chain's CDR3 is CASISDYGYTFGS.

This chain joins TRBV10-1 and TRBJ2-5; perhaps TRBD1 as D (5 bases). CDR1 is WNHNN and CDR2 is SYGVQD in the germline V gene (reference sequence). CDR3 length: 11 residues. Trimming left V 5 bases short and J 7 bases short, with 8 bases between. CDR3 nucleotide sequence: TGCGCCAGCAGTTCCCAGGGGACCCAGTACTTC. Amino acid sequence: CASSSQGTQYF.

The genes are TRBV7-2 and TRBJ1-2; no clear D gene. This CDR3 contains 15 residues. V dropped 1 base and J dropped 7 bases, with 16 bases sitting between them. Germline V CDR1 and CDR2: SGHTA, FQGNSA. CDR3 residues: CASSLGEVVSVGYTF. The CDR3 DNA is TGTGCCAGCAGCTTAGGAGAGGTAGTCTCCGTTGGCTACACCTTC.

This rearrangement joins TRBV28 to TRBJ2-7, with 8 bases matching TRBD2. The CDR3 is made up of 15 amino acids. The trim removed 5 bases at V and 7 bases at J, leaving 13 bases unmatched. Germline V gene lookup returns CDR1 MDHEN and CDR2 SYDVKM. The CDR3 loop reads CASSTPRGAWNEQYF. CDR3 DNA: TGTGCCAGCAGTACGCCGCGGGGGGCGTGGAATGAGCAGTACTTC.

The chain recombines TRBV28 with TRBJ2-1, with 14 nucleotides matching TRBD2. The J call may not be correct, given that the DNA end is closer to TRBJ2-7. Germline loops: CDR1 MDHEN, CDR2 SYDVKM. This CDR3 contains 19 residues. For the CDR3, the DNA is TGTGCCAGCAGTTTATCTTGGACTAGCGGGAGGTTCTCCTACAATGAGCAGTACTTC. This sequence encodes CASSLSWTSGRFSYNEQYF.

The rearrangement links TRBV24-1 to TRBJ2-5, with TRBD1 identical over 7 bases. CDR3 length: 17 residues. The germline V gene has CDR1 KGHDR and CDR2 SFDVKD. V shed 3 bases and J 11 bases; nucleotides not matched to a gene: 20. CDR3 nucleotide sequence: TGTGCCACCAGTGATCCACAACCGGGACAGAGCACAGATACGCAGTACTTC. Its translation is CATSDPQPGQSTDTQYF.

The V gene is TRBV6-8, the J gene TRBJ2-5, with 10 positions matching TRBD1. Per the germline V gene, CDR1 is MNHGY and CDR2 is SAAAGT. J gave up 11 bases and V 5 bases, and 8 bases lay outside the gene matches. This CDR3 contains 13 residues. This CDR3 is CASSQTGGWEQYF. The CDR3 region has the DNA TGTGCCAGCAGTCAGACAGGGGGCTGGGAGCAGTACTTC.

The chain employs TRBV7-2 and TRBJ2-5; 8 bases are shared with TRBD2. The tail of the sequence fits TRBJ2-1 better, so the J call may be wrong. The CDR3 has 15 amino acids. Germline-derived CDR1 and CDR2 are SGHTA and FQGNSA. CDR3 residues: CASSLVSGSGNEQFF. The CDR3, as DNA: TGTGCCAGCAGCTTAGTAAGCGGGAGTGGGAATGAGCAGTTCTTC.

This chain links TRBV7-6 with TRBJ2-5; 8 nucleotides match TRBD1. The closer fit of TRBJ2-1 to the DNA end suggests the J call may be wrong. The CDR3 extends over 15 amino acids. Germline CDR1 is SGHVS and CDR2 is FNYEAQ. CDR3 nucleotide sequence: TGTGCCAGCAGCTTAGAAAGGACAGGGAACAATGAGCAGTTCTTC. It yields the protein CASSLERTGNNEQFF.